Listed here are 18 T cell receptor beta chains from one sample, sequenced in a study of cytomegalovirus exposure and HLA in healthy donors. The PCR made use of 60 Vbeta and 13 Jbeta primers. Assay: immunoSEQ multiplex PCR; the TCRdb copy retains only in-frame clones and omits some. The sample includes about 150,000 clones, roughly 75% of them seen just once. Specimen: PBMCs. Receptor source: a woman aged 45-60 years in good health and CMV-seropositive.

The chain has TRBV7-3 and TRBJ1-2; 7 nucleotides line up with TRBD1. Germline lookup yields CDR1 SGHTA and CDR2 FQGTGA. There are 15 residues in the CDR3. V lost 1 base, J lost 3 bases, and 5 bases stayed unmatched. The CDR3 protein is CASSLNGRGYYGYTF. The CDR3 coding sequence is TGTGCCAGCAGCTTAAACGGCAGGGGGTACTATGGCTACACCTTC.

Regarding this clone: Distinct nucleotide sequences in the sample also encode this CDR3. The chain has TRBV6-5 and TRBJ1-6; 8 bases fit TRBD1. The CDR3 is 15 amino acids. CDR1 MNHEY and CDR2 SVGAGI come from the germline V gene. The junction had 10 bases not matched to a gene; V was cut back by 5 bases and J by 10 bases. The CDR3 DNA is TGTGCCAGCAGTCGGCAGGGGGCCTGGGGGTCACCCCTCCACTTT. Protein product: CASSRQGAWGSPLHF.

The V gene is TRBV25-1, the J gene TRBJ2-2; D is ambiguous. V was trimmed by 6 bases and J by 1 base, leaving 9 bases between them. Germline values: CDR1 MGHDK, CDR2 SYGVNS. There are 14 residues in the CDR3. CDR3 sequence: CASRAEMNTGELFF. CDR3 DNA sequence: TGTGCCAGCAGGGCGGAGATGAACACCGGGGAGCTGTTTTTT.

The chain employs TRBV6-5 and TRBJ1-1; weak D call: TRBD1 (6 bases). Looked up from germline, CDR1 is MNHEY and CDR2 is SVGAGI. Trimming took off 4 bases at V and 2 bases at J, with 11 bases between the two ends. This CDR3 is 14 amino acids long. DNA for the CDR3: TGTGCCAGCAGTTTCTCGGACAGAAACACTGAAGCTTTCTTT. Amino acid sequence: CASSFSDRNTEAFF.

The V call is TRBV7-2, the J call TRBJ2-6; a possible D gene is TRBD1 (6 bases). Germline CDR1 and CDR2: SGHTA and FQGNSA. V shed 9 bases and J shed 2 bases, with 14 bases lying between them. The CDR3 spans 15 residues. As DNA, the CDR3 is TGTGCCAGTCGCTACAACAGGGCTGGGGCCAACGTCCTGACTTTC. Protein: CASRYNRAGANVLTF. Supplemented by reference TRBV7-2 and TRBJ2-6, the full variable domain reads GAGVSQSPSNKVTEKGKDVELRCDPISGHTALYWYRQSLGQGLEFLIYFQGNSAPDKSGLPSDRFSAERTGGSVSTLTIQRTQQEDSAVYLCASRYNRAGANVLTFGAGSRLTVL.

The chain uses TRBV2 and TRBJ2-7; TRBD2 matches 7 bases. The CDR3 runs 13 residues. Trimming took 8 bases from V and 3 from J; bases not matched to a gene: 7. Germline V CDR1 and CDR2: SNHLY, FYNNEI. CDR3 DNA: TGTGCCAGCTCTACGGGGGGTTTCTACGAGCAGTACTTC. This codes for CASSTGGFYEQYF.

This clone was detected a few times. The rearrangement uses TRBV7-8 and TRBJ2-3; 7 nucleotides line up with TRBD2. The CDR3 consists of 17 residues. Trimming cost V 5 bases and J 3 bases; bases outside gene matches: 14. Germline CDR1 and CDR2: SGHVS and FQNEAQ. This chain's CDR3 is CASSHSALGRGTDTQYF. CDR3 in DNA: TGTGCCAGCAGCCATTCAGCCTTGGGGAGGGGAACAGATACGCAGTATTTT.

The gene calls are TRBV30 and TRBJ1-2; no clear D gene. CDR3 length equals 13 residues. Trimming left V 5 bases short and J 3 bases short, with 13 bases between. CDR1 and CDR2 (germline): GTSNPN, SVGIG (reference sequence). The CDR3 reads CAWERRSHYGYTF. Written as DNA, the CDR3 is TGTGCCTGGGAGAGGAGGTCGCACTATGGCTACACCTTC.

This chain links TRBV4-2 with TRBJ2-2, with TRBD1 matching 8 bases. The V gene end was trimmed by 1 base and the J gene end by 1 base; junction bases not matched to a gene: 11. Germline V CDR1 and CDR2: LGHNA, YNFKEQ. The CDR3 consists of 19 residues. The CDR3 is CASSQGLRAGTGNTGELFF. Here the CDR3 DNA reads TGTGCCAGCAGCCAAGGCCTAAGGGCCGGGACAGGGAACACCGGGGAGCTGTTTTTT.

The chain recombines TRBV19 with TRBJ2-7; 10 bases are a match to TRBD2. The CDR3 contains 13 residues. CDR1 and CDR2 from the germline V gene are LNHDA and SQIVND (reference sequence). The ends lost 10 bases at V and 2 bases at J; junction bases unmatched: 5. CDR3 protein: CATHTSGAYEQYF. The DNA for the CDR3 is TGTGCCACACATACTAGCGGGGCCTACGAGCAGTACTTC.

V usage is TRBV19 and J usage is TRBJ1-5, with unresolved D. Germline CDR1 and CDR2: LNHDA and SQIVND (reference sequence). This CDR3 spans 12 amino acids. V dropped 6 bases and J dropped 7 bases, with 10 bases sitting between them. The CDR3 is CASRGGWQPQHF. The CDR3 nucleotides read TGTGCCAGTAGGGGAGGTTGGCAGCCCCAGCATTTT.

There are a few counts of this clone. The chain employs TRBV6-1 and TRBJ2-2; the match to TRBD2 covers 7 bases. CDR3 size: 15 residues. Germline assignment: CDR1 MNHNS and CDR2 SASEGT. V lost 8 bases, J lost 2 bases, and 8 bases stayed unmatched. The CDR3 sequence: CASARLAVNTGELFF. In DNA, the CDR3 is TGTGCCAGCGCGAGGCTAGCGGTTAACACCGGGGAGCTGTTTTTT.

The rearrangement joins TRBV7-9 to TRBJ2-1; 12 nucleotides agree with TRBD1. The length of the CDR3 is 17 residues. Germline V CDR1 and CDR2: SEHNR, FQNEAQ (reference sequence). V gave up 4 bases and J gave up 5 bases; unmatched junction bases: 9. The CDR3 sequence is CASSSGTGGAKNNEQFF. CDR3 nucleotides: TGTGCCAGCAGCTCCGGGACAGGGGGCGCGAAGAACAATGAGCAGTTCTTC.

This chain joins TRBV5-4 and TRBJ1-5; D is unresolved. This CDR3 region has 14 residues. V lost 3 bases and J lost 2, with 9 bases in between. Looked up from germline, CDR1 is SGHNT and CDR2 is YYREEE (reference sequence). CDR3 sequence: CASSWAPGNQPQHF. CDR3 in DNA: TGTGCCAGCAGCTGGGCCCCCGGCAATCAGCCCCAGCATTTT.

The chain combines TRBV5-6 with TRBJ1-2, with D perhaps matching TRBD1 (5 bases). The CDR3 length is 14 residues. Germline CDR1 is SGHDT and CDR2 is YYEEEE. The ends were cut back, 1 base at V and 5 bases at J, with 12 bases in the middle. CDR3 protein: CASSLTSGWYGYTF. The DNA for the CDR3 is TGTGCCAGCAGCTTGACGTCAGGGTGGTATGGCTACACCTTC.

CDR3 sequence reads: CASSQIRQGENYGYTF. The CDR3 coding sequence is TGTGCCAGCAGTCAAATCCGACAGGGGGAGAACTATGGCTACACCTTC. The J gene is TRBJ1-2, the V gene TRBV28; 9 bases are shared with TRBD1. J gave up 2 bases and V 5 bases, and 9 bases lay outside the gene matches. The CDR3 runs to 16 residues. CDR1 and CDR2 from the germline V gene are MDHEN and SYDVKM.

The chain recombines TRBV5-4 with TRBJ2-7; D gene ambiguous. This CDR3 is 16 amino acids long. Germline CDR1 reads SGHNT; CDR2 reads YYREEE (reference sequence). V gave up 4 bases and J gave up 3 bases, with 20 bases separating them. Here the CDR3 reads CASSTGGPDENYEQYF. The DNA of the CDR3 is TGTGCCAGCAGCACCGGTGGGCCCGACGAGAACTACGAGCAGTACTTC.

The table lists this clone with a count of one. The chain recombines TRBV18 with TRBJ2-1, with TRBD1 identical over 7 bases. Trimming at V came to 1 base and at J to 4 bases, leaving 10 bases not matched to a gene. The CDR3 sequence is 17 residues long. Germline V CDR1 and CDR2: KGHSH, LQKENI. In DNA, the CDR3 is TGTGCCAGCTCACCACGGCCTTACGGGACAGAATACAATGAGCAGTTCTTC. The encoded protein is CASSPRPYGTEYNEQFF.